Listed here are 30 T cell receptor beta chains from one sample, sequenced in a study of identical twins. Each CDR3 protein is one row after TCRdb ran MiXCR on the 5' RACE reads. The data show around 470,000 distinct CDR3 sequences, 12% to 15% seen once. A further study also used this sample, focusing on yellow fever vaccine responses in identical twins.

What was sequenced was CD4+ T cells sorted from blood. The receptors come from a woman aged 18-35 years in good health.

The rearrangement links TRBV20-1 to TRBJ2-3, with 8 bases lining up with TRBD2. Germline-derived CDR1 and CDR2 are DFQATT and SNEGSKA (reference sequence). Germline trimming cut 0 bases from V and 4 bases from J; bases unmatched to any gene: 6. The CDR3 loop spans 15 amino acids. The CDR3 loop is CSARDPSGSADTQYF. The CDR3 region has the DNA TGCAGTGCTAGAGACCCAAGCGGGAGCGCAGATACGCAGTATTTT.

Many counts were recorded for this clonotype. The chain is built from TRBV4-1 and TRBJ2-7; 9 bases agree with TRBD1. The CDR3 has 20 amino acids. The ends lost 4 bases at V and 0 bases at J; junction bases unmatched: 19. Germline V lookup: CDR1 MGHRA, CDR2 YSYEKL. CDR3 protein: CASSPRRTGTGSFLSYEQYF. DNA for the CDR3: TGCGCCAGCAGCCCCAGGCGGACCGGGACAGGGTCCTTCCTCTCCTACGAGCAGTACTTC.

The rearrangement links TRBV10-3 to TRBJ2-1; TRBD2 agrees at 11 bases. CDR3 size: 16 residues. Germline CDR1 and CDR2: ENHRY and SYGVKD. Losses at the gene ends were 6 bases for V and 2 bases for J; bases not matched to a gene: 6. The CDR3 region is CAISLSGGDTYNEQFF. In DNA form, the CDR3 reads TGTGCCATCAGCCTTAGCGGGGGGGATACCTACAATGAGCAGTTCTTC.

This clonotype was recorded a few times. The chain combines TRBV5-1 with TRBJ2-4; TRBD2 matches at 8 bases. The V and J ends lost 4 bases and 7 bases, in that order; junction bases with no gene match: 7. Looked up from germline, CDR1 is SGHRS and CDR2 is YFSETQ. The CDR3 covers 14 residues. CDR3 protein: CASSMGPGGNIQYF. CDR3 coding DNA: TGCGCCAGCAGCATGGGACCGGGGGGGAACATTCAGTACTTC.

This clonotype has just a few counts. The V and J genes are TRBV2 and TRBJ1-6; 10 bases are a match to TRBD1. V trimming: 7 bases; J trimming: 11 bases; junction bases outside the gene matches: 5. CDR3 length: 13 amino acids. Germline V gene sequence: CDR1 SNHLY, CDR2 FYNNEI. CDR3 in DNA: TGTGCCAGCATGGACAGGGGGTTTCCACCCCTCCACTTT. Translation gives CASMDRGFPPLHF. Full variable domain (rest looked up from reference TRBV2 and TRBJ1-6): EPEVTQTPSHQVTQMGQEVILRCVPISNHLYFYWYRQILGQKVEFLVSFYNNEISEKSEIFDDQFSVERPDGSNFTLKIRSTKLEDSAMYFCASMDRGFPPLHFGNGTRLTVT.

The sample holds a few counts of this clonotype. The chain combines TRBV28 with TRBJ1-2, with a tentative D call TRBD1 (6 bases). This CDR3 comprises 15 residues. The germline gives CDR1 MDHEN, CDR2 SYDVKM. Trimming left V 7 bases short and J 7 bases short, with 22 bases between. The CDR3 region has the DNA TGTGCCAGCACCGAAACAGGGCCTTGGGGTTTTGGCTACACCTTC. It encodes CASTETGPWGFGYTF.

The J gene is TRBJ2-5, the V gene TRBV29-1, with D possibly matching TRBD2 (7 bases). The CDR3 totals 14 residues. The ends were cut back, 7 bases at V and 3 bases at J, with 18 bases in the middle. CDR1 is SQVTM and CDR2 is ANQGSEA in the germline V gene. In DNA form, the CDR3 reads TGCAGCGCTGGGGGGGAGACAGGAGAAGAGACCCAGTACTTC. This codes for CSAGGETGEETQYF.

The chain combines TRBV7-9 with TRBJ2-3; a weak D match, TRBD1 (5 bases). Germline CDR1 and CDR2: SEHNR and FQNEAQ (reference sequence). V dropped 1 base and J dropped 0 bases, with 11 bases sitting between them. The CDR3 length is 16 residues. As DNA, the CDR3 is TGTGCCAGCAGCTTAGACAGGCTTTCTAGCACAGATACGCAGTATTTT. This sequence encodes CASSLDRLSSTDTQYF. The whole variable domain, remainder taken from reference TRBV7-9 and TRBJ2-3, is DTGVSQNPRHKITKRGQNVTFRCDPISEHNRLYWYRQTLGQGPEFLTYFQNEAQLEKSRLLSDRFSAERPKGSFSTLEIQRTEQGDSAMYLCASSLDRLSSTDTQYFGPGTRLTVL.

This clonotype has a handful of counts. V is TRBV7-9 and J is TRBJ2-7, with no clear D. V lost 2 bases to trimming and J lost 0 bases, with 11 bases between them. This CDR3 spans 15 amino acids. Germline V gene lookup returns CDR1 SEHNR and CDR2 FQNEAQ (reference sequence). DNA of the CDR3: TGTGCCAGCAGCTTATACTCCAGTTCCTCCTACGAGCAGTACTTC. Residues: CASSLYSSSSYEQYF.

The chain has TRBV6-1 and TRBJ2-3; D is perhaps TRBD1 or TRBD2 (5 bases each). Per germline, CDR1 MNHNS and CDR2 SASEGT. Trimming removed 8 bases from V and 5 bases from J, with 17 bases in between. CDR3 length: 14 residues. The CDR3 reads CASSKGGAGDTQYF. The CDR3 bases are TGTGCCAGCTCGAAAGGTGGGGCGGGAGATACGCAGTATTTT.

The rearrangement uses TRBV7-8 and TRBJ2-1; TRBD1 matches at 9 bases. Germline CDR1 and CDR2: SGHVS and FQNEAQ. The V segment lost 6 bases and the J segment 4 bases; nucleotides outside the gene matches: 7. The CDR3 runs 15 residues. CDR3 in DNA: TGTGCCAGCAGACGTACAGGGGGCCGTTACAATGAGCAGTTCTTC. This sequence encodes CASRRTGGRYNEQFF.

This clonotype was seen once. This chain links TRBV18 with TRBJ2-7; 7 bases align to TRBD1. Germline lookup yields CDR1 KGHSH and CDR2 LQKENI. CDR3 length: 16 residues. The J segment lost 5 bases and the V segment lost 6 bases, leaving 16 bases of the junction unmatched. This CDR3 reads CASSRGQATLGNEQYF. CDR3 nucleotide sequence: TGTGCCAGCTCCCGAGGACAGGCGACACTCGGAAACGAGCAGTACTTC.

The J gene is TRBJ2-2, the V gene TRBV10-3, with TRBD1 matching 8 bases. This CDR3 spans 15 amino acids. V shed 6 bases, J shed 2 bases, and the junction held 5 bases outside the gene matches. Germline V CDR1 and CDR2: ENHRY, SYGVKD. The CDR3 DNA follows: TGTGCCATCAGAAAAGGGACAGGCAACACCGGGGAGCTGTTTTTT. Its protein product is CAIRKGTGNTGELFF.

This clonotype has just a few counts. The chain carries TRBV4-3 and TRBJ2-1; 10 nucleotides line up with TRBD2. V lost 2 bases and J lost 2; bases outside the gene matches: 3. This CDR3 comprises 16 residues. Germline CDR1 LGHNA, CDR2 YSLEER. CDR3 nucleotide sequence: TGCGCCAGCAGCCAATTAAGCGGGAGGGCCTACAATGAGCAGTTCTTC. This translates into CASSQLSGRAYNEQFF.

The chain employs TRBV20-1 and TRBJ2-7, with D uncertain. V lost 1 base, J lost 4 bases, and 8 bases lay in between. The length of the CDR3 is 12 residues. Germline V CDR1 and CDR2: DFQATT, SNEGSKA (reference sequence). CDR3 residues: CSARALPYEQYF. The CDR3 nucleotides are TGCAGTGCTAGAGCCCTGCCGTACGAGCAGTACTTC.

CDR3 amino acids: CASSPEAGQDNEQFF. In nucleotides, the CDR3 is TGTGCCAGCAGCCCTGAAGCGGGGCAAGACAATGAGCAGTTCTTC. The chain carries TRBV7-3 and TRBJ2-1; 7 bases agree with TRBD2. Trimming took 5 bases from V and 5 from J; bases not matched to a gene: 9. Germline V gene sequence: CDR1 SGHTA, CDR2 FQGTGA. The CDR3 consists of 15 residues.

This chain connects TRBV5-1 to TRBJ2-2, with D uncertain. The germline V gene encodes CDR1 SGHRS and CDR2 YFSETQ. This CDR3 spans 14 amino acids. The V and J ends lost 4 bases and 1 base respectively, with 8 bases between them. The CDR3 DNA is TGCGCCAGCAGCGGAGTAGGGAACACCGGGGAGCTGTTTTTT. It specifies CASSGVGNTGELFF. Combining the CDR3 with reference TRBV5-1 and TRBJ2-2 gives the whole variable domain KAGVTQTPRYLIKTRGQQVTLSCSPISGHRSVSWYQQTPGQGLQFLFEYFSETQRNKGNFPGRFSGRQFSNSRSEMNVSTLELGDSALYLCASSGVGNTGELFFGEGSRLTVL.

This clonotype was observed at least ten times. The chain links TRBV6-2 or TRBV6-3 to TRBJ2-1; 7 nucleotides agree with TRBD2. V trimming: 5 bases; J trimming: 4 bases; junction bases outside the gene matches: 11. Germline CDR1 MNHEY, CDR2 SVGEGT. The CDR3 contains 16 residues. CDR3 sequence (DNA): TGTGCCAGCAGTCCCATGATAATTAGCGGGTACAATGAGCAGTTCTTC. Residues: CASSPMIISGYNEQFF.

This clonotype was seen at least ten times. The chain has TRBV20-1 and TRBJ2-2, with TRBD2 identical over 8 bases. V shed 1 base and J 3 bases; nucleotides not matched to a gene: 4. CDR1 is DFQATT, CDR2 SNEGSKA, per germline (reference sequence). The CDR3 has 15 residues. CDR3 in DNA: TGCAGTGCTAGAGGGTTCGGGGGGGACACCGGGGAGCTGTTTTTT. It yields the protein CSARGFGGDTGELFF.

Written as DNA, the CDR3 is TGCGCCAGCAGCTTGGACGGATTCACTGAAGCTTTCTTT. This gives the protein CASSLDGFTEAFF. The V call is TRBV5-1, the J call TRBJ1-1; D not resolved. The length of the CDR3 is 13 residues. V lost 0 bases and J lost 4, with 7 bases in between. Germline lookup yields CDR1 SGHRS and CDR2 YFSETQ.

V usage is TRBV2 and J usage is TRBJ2-3; tentative D call: TRBD1 (6 bases). V gave up 8 bases and J gave up 5 bases, with 14 bases separating them. The CDR3 runs to 13 residues. CDR1 and CDR2 from the germline V gene are SNHLY and FYNNEI. The DNA for the CDR3 is TGTGCCAGCTCGGGACACCTGAAAGATACGCAGTATTTT. This encodes CASSGHLKDTQYF.

This clonotype was seen a handful of times. V is TRBV24-1 and J is TRBJ1-2, with 8 bases matching TRBD1. V shed 5 bases and J 3 bases; nucleotides not matched to a gene: 4. CDR3 length: 14 residues. From germline, CDR1 is KGHDR and CDR2 SFDVKD. CDR3 nucleotides: TGTGCCACCAGTGCCGGGACAGGAGACTATGGCTACACCTTC. The encoded protein is CATSAGTGDYGYTF.

This sequence joins TRBV12-3 or TRBV12-4 and TRBJ1-1, with D unclear. V was clipped by 6 bases and J by 6 bases, with 17 bases between them. The CDR3 spans 14 residues. The CDR3 sequence: CASSPQVSFSEAFF. CDR3 in DNA: TGTGCCAGCAGCCCCCAGGTGTCTTTCTCTGAAGCTTTCTTT.

The chain has TRBV20-1 and TRBJ2-6; D is undetermined. Germline loops: CDR1 DFQATT, CDR2 SNEGSKA (reference sequence). The CDR3 loop spans 15 amino acids. Trimming left V 0 bases short and J 1 base short, with 7 bases between. The CDR3 DNA reads TGCAGTGCTAGAGACCCAAGGTCTGGGGCCAACGTCCTGACTTTC. Translating gives CSARDPRSGANVLTF.

V gene TRBV24-1 combines with J gene TRBJ2-1; 13 nucleotides align to TRBD2. The CDR3 is 18 amino acids. In germline, CDR1 is KGHDR, CDR2 SFDVKD. J was trimmed by 9 bases and V by 4 bases; bases with no gene match: 14. The CDR3 DNA reads TGTGCCACCAGTGACTTGCGACTAGCGGGAGGATCAGGTAGTGAGCAGTTCTTC. This translates into CATSDLRLAGGSGSEQFF.

The CDR3 loop reads CASSKTSGGTQETQYF. The CDR3 nucleotides read TGCGCCAGCAGCAAGACTAGCGGGGGGACACAAGAGACCCAGTACTTC. The rearrangement uses TRBV5-1 and TRBJ2-5, with 13 nucleotides matching TRBD2. With 4 bases clipped from V and 2 bases from J, the junction kept 5 bases outside the gene matches. The germline V gene encodes CDR1 SGHRS and CDR2 YFSETQ. CDR3 size: 16 residues.

This clonotype showed up just a few times. The chain has TRBV28 and TRBJ2-5; TRBD1 matches at 10 bases. Germline V gene sequence: CDR1 MDHEN, CDR2 SYDVKM. The length of the CDR3 is 15 residues. The V segment lost 5 bases and the J segment 2 bases; nucleotides outside the gene matches: 5. CDR3 sequence: CASSTRTGGQETQYF. The CDR3 DNA sequence: TGTGCCAGCAGTACTAGGACAGGGGGACAAGAGACCCAGTACTTC.

This chain joins TRBV12-3 or TRBV12-4 and TRBJ2-2; 12 bases fit TRBD2. The CDR3 has 16 residues. V was clipped by 10 bases and J by 5 bases; unmatched bases: 11. CDR3 region: CATDTILAGGTGELFF. CDR3 DNA: TGTGCCACCGACACCATACTAGCGGGAGGTACCGGGGAGCTGTTTTTT.

The rearrangement links TRBV7-2 to TRBJ2-7; TRBD1 matches 7 bases. Looked up from germline, CDR1 is SGHTA and CDR2 is FQGNSA. The CDR3 is made up of 16 amino acids. V lost 0 bases and J lost 4; bases outside the gene matches: 9. The CDR3 protein is CASSLAGQVPIYEQYF. CDR3 nucleotides: TGTGCCAGCAGCTTAGCAGGACAGGTTCCGATTTACGAGCAGTACTTC.

The chain uses TRBV19 and TRBJ1-6; D is undetermined. This CDR3 is built from 16 residues. The germline gives CDR1 LNHDA, CDR2 SQIVND (reference sequence). V gave up 1 base and J gave up 7 bases, with 14 bases separating them. The CDR3 is CASSIGTASSNSPLHF. The CDR3 DNA follows: TGTGCCAGTAGTATAGGGACGGCCTCGTCGAATTCACCCCTCCACTTT.